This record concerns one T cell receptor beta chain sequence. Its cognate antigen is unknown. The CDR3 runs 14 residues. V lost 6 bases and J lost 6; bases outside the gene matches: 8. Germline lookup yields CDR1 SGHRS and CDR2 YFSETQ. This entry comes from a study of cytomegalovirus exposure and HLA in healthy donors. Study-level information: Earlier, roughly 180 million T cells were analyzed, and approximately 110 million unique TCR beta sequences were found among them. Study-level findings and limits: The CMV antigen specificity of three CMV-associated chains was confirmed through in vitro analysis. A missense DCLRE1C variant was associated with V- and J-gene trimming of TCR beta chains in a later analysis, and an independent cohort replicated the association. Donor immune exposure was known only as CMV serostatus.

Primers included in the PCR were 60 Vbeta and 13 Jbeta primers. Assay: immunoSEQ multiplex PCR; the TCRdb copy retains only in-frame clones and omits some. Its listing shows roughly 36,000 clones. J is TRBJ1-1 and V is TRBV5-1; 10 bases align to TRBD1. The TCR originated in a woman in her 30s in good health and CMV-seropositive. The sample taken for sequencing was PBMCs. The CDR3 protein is CASTYDRGRSEAFF. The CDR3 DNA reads TGCGCCAGCACGTACGACAGGGGGCGGTCTGAAGCTTTCTTT.